This T cell receptor (beta chain) was captured by sequencing in a study of blood T cell repertoires in COVID-19 (dated by TCRdb to 2018 to 2020). Background for the entire study: Samples covering the acute and convalescent phases of COVID-19 were provided by collaborators in the United States, Italy and Spain. A freely available public database, intended as a resource for researchers studying the immune response to SARS-CoV-2, is where the repertoires were released. Subjects who had been exposed to COVID-19, were actively infected with it, or had recovered from it provided the deeply sampled blood TCRbeta repertoires that made up the dataset. The samples were drawn from the first 160 participants of the ongoing ImmuneRACE study and from roughly 1,300 subjects provided by 6 global collaborators. Sample metadata almost always included a de-identified subject ID, COVID-19 status, age in years and sex. HLA class I and class II types, where available, came from metadata supplied by the sample provider rather than from assay-based typing. The material from the prospective study consisted of cDNA or gDNA derived from T cells, B-cell-depleted T cells, or PBMCs.

Notes on this clone: It lacks a known antigen. Base qualities are not at hand, and no much larger clone is one base apart.

CDR1 and CDR2, looked up from the germline V gene, are MDHEN and SYDVKM. Inclusive of the bounding cysteine and phenylalanine, the CDR3 is 18 residues long. Only CDR3 DNA remains: 54 bases, in frame from the first base. The germline ends are 20 bases apart after V is trimmed by 0 bases and J by 3 bases. One collaborating source in Seattle enrolled patients while the patients were actively infected and followed the patients over time throughout the course of disease. Each collaborating institution followed its own protocols to collect whole blood in K2EDTA tubes. For TCRbeta analysis, collaborators shipped samples in one of three forms: frozen whole blood, isolated PBMCs, or DNA extracted from either of those sample types. The immunoSEQ Assay, a bias-controlled multiplex PCR, was used to amplify TCRbeta CDR3 regions from genomic DNA. Per the original workflow: The number of nucleated cells in each sample was estimated by amplification of reference gene primers within the assay. To quantify the absolute abundance of each unique TCRbeta CDR3 rearrangement, sequence reads were collapsed and filtered. For each sample, productive Simpson clonality was calculated as the square root of Simpson's diversity index over productive rearrangements. As stored in TCRdb, this immuneACCESS dataset retains in-frame rearrangements with V and J assigned. A fraction of the clones does not appear; measured against another copy, unresolved V genes explain less than half of the discrepancy, and the remainder lacks a known reason. V, J and clone size derive from that table, while D and trimming were established from the DNA sequence. The sample table contains about 94,000 clones; only one count was recorded for under 80% of them. Together, the top ten hold less than 5% of the sample.

Overall study results and their limits: How much clinical and demographic metadata was included differed by source and by participant, and the metadata was provided uncurated.

The source material was peripheral blood. In this chain, TRBV28 is recombined with TRBJ1-2; the D gene remains uncertain. The receptor was isolated from a man between 70 and 80 years old with COVID-19, enrolled during active disease. The CDR3 region reads CASSLWSSEASGDYGYTF. The DNA reads as follows: TGTGCCAGCAGTTTATGGTCTTCCGAAGCTAGTGGTGACTATGGCTACACCTTC.